This T cell receptor beta chain originates from a study of beta chain features in type 1 diabetes. Sorted CD4+ subsets: naive, central memory, regulatory, stem cell-like memory (CD45RO/CCR7/CD25/CD127/CD95/CD27 panel). This clone was picked up a small number of times. What it recognizes is unknown. Expressed TCRB transcripts were sequenced because the isolated RNA had all been reverse transcribed beforehand. Assay used: immunoSEQ multiplex PCR; TCRdb lists only in-frame clones, some missing. The sample includes hundreds of thousands of clones, roughly a sixth seen only once; the top ten take about 0.093%. Overall study findings and caveats: For patients, the naive, central memory and Treg TCRB repertoires appeared more alike than for healthy donors.

The CDR3 covers 17 residues. The V gene's germline CDR1 is SGHRS and CDR2 YFSETQ. V gave up 5 bases and J gave up 0 bases, with 18 bases separating them. This clonotype was sampled from a young man in good health. The chain carries TRBV5-1 and TRBJ1-3; D ambiguous. The sequenced material came from naive CD4+ T cells from blood. CDR3 bases: TGCGCCAGCAGACGTGACTCTACCCGCCTCTCTGGAAACACCATATATTTT. Translating it yields CASRRDSTRLSGNTIYF.